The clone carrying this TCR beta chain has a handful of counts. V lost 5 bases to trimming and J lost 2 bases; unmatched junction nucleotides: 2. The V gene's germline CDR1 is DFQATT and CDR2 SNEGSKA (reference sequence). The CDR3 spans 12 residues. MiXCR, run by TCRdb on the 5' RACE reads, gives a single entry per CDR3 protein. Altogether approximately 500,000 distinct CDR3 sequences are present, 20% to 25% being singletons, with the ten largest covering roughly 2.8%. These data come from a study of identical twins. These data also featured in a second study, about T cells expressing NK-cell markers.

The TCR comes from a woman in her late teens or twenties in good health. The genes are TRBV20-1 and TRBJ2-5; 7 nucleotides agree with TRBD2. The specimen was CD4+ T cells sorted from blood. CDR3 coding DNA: TGCAGTGCTTCTAGCGGTCAAGAGACCCAGTACTTC. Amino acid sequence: CSASSGQETQYF.